This record concerns one TCR beta chain sequence. Its specificity is not known. The sample has other DNA sequences that encode this CDR3 too. The entry originates in a study of shared clonotypes between healthy human individuals. Study-level findings and limits: Clonotypes shared by all four donors outscored non-shared clonotypes in generation probability.

It was across several immunoSEQ plates that each subset's genomic DNA was evenly split. Sequencing was performed with immunoSEQ multiplex PCR; in TCRdb, only in-frame clones are kept and a portion is missing. The repertoire has millions of clones, about 92% of them found once; the top ten carry 0.39%. The specimen was naive CD4+ T cells from PBMCs. The subset denotes: CD45RA+ positively selected. This sequence was found in a man in his late teens or twenties in good health. Some clones in this sample may be carry-over from other donors' samples.

CDR3 protein: CAISPGLAGGGTDTQYF. CDR3 DNA: TGTGCCATCAGTCCGGGACTAGCGGGAGGGGGTACAGATACGCAGTATTTT. The chain employs TRBV10-3 and TRBJ2-3, with 16 bases fitting TRBD2. The germline gives CDR1 ENHRY, CDR2 SYGVKD. Trimming took 5 bases from V and 3 from J; bases not matched to a gene: 5. The CDR3 runs 17 residues.